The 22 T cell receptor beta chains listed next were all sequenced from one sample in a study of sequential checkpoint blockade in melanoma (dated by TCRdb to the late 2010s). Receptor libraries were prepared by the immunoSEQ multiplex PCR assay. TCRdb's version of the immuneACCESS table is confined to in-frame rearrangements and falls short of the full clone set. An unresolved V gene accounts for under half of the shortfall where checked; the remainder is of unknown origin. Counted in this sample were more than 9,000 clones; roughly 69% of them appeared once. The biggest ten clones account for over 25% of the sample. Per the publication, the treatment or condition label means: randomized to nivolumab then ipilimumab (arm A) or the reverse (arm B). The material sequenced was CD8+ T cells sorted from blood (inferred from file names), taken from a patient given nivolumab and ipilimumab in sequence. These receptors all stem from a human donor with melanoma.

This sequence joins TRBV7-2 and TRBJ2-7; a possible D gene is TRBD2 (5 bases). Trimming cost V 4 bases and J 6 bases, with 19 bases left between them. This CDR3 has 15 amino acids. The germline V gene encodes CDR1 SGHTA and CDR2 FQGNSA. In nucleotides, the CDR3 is TGTGCCAGCAGCTCCAAGGACTCGCCTCGGGGCGAGCAGTACTTC. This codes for CASSSKDSPRGEQYF.

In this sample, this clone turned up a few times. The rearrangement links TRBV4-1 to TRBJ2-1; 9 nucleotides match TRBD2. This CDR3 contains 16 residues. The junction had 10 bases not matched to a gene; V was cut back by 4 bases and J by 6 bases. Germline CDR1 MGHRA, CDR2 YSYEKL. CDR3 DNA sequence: TGCGCCAGCAGCCCGAGAGGGGGACTAGCAGGCAATGAGCAGTTCTTC. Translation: CASSPRGGLAGNEQFF.

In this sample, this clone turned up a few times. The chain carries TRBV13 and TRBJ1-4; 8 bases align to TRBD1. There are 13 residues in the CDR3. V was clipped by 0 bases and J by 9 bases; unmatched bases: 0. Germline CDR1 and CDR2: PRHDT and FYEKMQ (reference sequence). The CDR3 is CASSLGRGQKLFF. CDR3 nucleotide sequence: TGTGCCAGCAGCTTAGGCAGGGGGCAAAAACTGTTTTTT.

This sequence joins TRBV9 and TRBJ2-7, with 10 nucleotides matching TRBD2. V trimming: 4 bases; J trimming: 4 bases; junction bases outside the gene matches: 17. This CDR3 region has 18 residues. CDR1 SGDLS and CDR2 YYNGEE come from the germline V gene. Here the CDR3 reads CASSSGLSGGAYHYEQYF. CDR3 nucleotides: TGTGCCAGCAGCTCCGGATTAAGCGGGGGGGCCTATCATTACGAGCAGTACTTC.

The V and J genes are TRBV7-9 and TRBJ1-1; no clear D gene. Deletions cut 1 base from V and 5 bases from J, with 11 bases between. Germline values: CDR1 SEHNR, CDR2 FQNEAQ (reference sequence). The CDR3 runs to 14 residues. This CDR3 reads CASSLGRGATEAFF. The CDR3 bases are TGTGCCAGCAGCTTAGGTCGGGGAGCAACTGAAGCTTTCTTT.

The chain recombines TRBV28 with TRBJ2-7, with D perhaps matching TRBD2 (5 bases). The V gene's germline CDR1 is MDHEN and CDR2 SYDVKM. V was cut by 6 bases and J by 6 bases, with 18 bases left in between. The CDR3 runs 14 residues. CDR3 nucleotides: TGTGCCAGCAGCCCACTCCGGGATCAATCCGAGCAGTACTTC. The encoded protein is CASSPLRDQSEQYF.

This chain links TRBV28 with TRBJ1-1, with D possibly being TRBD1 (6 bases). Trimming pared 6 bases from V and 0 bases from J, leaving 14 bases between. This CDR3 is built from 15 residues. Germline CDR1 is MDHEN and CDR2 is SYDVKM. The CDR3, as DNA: TGTGCCAGCAGCCTTCGGACAGAATTGAACACTGAAGCTTTCTTT. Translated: CASSLRTELNTEAFF.

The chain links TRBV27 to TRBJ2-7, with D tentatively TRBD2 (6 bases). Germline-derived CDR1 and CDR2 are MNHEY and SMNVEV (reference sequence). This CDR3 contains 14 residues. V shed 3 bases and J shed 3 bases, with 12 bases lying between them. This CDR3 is CASSLLGGGYEQYF. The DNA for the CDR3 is TGTGCCAGCAGTTTGTTGGGAGGTGGCTACGAGCAGTACTTC.

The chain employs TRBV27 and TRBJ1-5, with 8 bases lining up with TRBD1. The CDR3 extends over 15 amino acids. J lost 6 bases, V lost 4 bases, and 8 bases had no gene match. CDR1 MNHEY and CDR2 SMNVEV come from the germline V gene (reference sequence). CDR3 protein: CASSWGTGRGQPQHF. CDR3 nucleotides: TGTGCCAGCAGTTGGGGGACAGGTCGGGGTCAGCCCCAGCATTTT.

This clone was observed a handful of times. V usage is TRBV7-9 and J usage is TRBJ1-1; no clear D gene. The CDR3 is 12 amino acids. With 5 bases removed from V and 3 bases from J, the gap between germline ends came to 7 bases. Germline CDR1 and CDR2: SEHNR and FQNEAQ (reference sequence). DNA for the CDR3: TGTGCCAGCAGCAAGGGAGACACTGAAGCTTTCTTT. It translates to CASSKGDTEAFF.

CDR3 sequence: CASSLQGASYEQYF. The CDR3 nucleotides read TGTGCCAGCAGTTTACAGGGGGCGTCCTACGAGCAGTACTTC. The genes are TRBV27 and TRBJ2-7; TRBD1 matches 8 bases. In germline, CDR1 is MNHEY, CDR2 SMNVEV (reference sequence). CDR3 size: 14 residues. V shed 2 bases, J shed 1 base, and the junction held 1 base outside the gene matches.

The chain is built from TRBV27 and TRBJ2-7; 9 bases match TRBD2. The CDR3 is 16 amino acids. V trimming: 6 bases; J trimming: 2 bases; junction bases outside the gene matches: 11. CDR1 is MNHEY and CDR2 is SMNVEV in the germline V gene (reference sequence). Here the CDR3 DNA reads TGTGCCAGCAGCCCCCTAAGCGCGGGAGGGCCCTACGAGCAGTACTTC. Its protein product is CASSPLSAGGPYEQYF.

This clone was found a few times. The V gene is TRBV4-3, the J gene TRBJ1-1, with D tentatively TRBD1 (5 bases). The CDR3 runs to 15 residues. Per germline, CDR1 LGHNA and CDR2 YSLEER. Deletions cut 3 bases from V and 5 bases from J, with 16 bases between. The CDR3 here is CASSHGTGEWTEAFF. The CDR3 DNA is TGCGCCAGCAGCCACGGGACGGGGGAGTGGACTGAAGCTTTCTTT.

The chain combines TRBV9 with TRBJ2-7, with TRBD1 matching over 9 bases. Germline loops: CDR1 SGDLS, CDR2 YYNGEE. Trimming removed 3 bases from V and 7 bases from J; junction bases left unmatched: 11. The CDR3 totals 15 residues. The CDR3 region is CASSASGTGIGEQYF. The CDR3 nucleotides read TGTGCCAGCAGCGCATCCGGGACAGGGATCGGGGAGCAGTACTTC.

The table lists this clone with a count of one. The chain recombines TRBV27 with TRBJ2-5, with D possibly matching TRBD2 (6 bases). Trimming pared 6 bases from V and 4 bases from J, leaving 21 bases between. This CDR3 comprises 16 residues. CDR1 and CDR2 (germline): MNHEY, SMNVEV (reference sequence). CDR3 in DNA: TGTGCCAGCAGCCGACATTTCGGGGTGGGAGGAGAGACCCAGTACTTC. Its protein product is CASSRHFGVGGETQYF.

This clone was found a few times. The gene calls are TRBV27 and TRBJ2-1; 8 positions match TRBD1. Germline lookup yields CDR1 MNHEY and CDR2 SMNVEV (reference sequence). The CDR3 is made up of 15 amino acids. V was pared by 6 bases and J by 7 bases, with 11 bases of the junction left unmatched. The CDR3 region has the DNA TGTGCCAGCAGCCTCAGGGGGCGCGGGGTGAATGAGCAGTTCTTC. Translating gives CASSLRGRGVNEQFF.

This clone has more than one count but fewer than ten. This CDR3 reads CASSINRDSIGELFF. The CDR3 DNA follows: TGTGCCAGTAGTATTAACAGAGACAGTATCGGGGAGCTGTTTTTT. The chain is built from TRBV19 and TRBJ2-2; D might be TRBD1 (5 bases). CDR1 is LNHDA and CDR2 is SQIVND in the germline V gene (reference sequence). Deletions cut 3 bases from V and 7 bases from J, with 15 bases between. This CDR3 contains 15 residues. The full variable domain, its missing parts supplied by reference TRBV19 and TRBJ2-2, is DGGITQSPKYLFRKEGQNVTLSCEQNLNHDAMYWYRQDPGQGLRLIYYSQIVNDFQKGDIAEGYSVSREKKESFPLTVTSAQKNPTAFYLCASSINRDSIGELFFGEGSRLTVL.

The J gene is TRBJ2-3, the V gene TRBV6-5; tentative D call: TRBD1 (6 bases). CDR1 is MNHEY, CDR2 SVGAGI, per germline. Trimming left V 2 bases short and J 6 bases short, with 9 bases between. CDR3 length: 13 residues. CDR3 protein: CASSYGGPDTQYF. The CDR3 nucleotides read TGTGCCAGCAGTTACGGGGGCCCCGATACGCAGTATTTT.

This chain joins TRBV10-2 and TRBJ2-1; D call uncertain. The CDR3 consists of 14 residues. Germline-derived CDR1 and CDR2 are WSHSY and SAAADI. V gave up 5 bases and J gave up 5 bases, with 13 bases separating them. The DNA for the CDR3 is TGCGCCAGCAGTCAAGCGAACCTGGACAATGAGCAGTTCTTC. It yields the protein CASSQANLDNEQFF.

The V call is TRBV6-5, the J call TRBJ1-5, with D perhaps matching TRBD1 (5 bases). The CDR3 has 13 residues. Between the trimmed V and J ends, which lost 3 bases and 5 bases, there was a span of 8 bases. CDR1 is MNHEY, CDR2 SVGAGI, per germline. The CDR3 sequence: CASSYRGDQPQHF. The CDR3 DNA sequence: TGTGCCAGCAGTTATCGGGGGGATCAGCCCCAGCATTTT.

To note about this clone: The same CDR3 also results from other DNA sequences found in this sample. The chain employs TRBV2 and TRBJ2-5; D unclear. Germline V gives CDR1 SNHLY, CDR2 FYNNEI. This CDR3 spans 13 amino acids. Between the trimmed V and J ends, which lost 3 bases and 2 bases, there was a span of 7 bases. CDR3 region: CASSDGVQETQYF. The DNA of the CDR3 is TGTGCCAGCAGTGACGGAGTACAAGAGACCCAGTACTTC.

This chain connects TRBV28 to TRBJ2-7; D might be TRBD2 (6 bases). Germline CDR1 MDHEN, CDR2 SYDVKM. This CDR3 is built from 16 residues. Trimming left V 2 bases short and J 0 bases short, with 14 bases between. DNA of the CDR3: TGTGCCAGCAGTTTAACGGGCCGGGGGAGCTCCTACGAGCAGTACTTC. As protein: CASSLTGRGSSYEQYF. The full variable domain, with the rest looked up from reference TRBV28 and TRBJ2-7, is DVKVTQSSRYLVKRTGEKVFLECVQDMDHENMFWYRQDPGLGLRLIYFSYDVKMKEKGDIPEGYSVSREKKERFSLILESASTNQTSMYLCASSLTGRGSSYEQYFGPGTRLTVT.